The 12 T cell receptor beta chains listed next were all sequenced from one sample in a study of T-cell reconstitution after alpha-beta-depleted transplantation in children. Preparing the TCRbeta library involved the use of unique molecular identifiers. From the PCR reads, TCRdb called clonotypes with MiXCR, one entry per CDR3 protein. The table lists around 270,000 distinct CDR3 sequences, 9.5% to 13% of them singletons. Material: PBMCs, obtained before TCRalphabeta/CD19-depleted stem cell transplant. The receptors derive from a boy under two years old with acute myeloid leukemia, due to receive a stem cell transplant.

On this clonotype itself: With a much larger clone just one base away, this may be a read error. V usage is TRBV12-3 or TRBV12-4 and J usage is TRBJ1-5; no clear D. The V gene lost 2 bases and the J gene lost 3 bases, with 14 bases spanning the gap. The CDR3 has 16 residues. CDR3 protein: CASSLKGYYINQPQHF. The CDR3 DNA is TGTGCCAGCAGTTTAAAGGGCTATTATATCAATCAGCCCCAGCATTTT.

This clonotype was recorded a few times. The chain is built from TRBV11-2 and TRBJ2-7, with 8 bases lining up with TRBD1. Trimming cost V 5 bases and J 5 bases; bases outside gene matches: 11. Per the germline V gene, CDR1 is SGHAT and CDR2 is FQNNGV. This CDR3 is built from 15 residues. The CDR3 DNA is TGTGCCAGCAGCCTTTCAGGGGGCCGAATCCACGAGCAGTACTTC. Amino acid sequence: CASSLSGGRIHEQYF.

This clonotype was counted many times. The rearrangement joins TRBV4-3 to TRBJ2-7; D possibly corresponds to TRBD2 (6 bases). Germline loops: CDR1 LGHNA, CDR2 YSLEER. The V end was cut by 0 bases, the J end by 4 bases, with 7 bases between. The CDR3 is made up of 13 amino acids. For the CDR3, the DNA is TGCGCCAGCAGCCAAGATGGGGGGTACGAGCAGTACTTC. This translates into CASSQDGGYEQYF.

This clonotype appeared many times. This chain links TRBV27 with TRBJ2-7; 7 bases fit TRBD1. Trimming cost V 3 bases and J 2 bases; bases outside gene matches: 10. The CDR3 runs to 16 residues. Germline V CDR1 and CDR2: MNHEY, SMNVEV (reference sequence). Here the CDR3 reads CASSFLGQVTPYEQYF. The CDR3 region has the DNA TGTGCCAGCAGTTTCCTAGGACAGGTTACTCCCTACGAGCAGTACTTC.

This clonotype was counted ten times or more. The gene calls are TRBV15 and TRBJ2-7; TRBD2 matches at 7 bases. In germline, CDR1 is LNHNV, CDR2 YYDKDF (reference sequence). J gave up 4 bases and V 0 bases, and 0 bases lay outside the gene matches. This CDR3 contains 13 residues. The CDR3 is CATSREGGYEQYF. The CDR3 DNA reads as TGTGCCACCAGCAGAGAGGGGGGGTACGAGCAGTACTTC.

This clonotype came up many times. The rearrangement joins TRBV3-1 to TRBJ1-1; the match to TRBD1 covers 8 bases. Germline V gives CDR1 LGHDT, CDR2 YNNKEL (reference sequence). The CDR3 runs 14 residues. V lost 2 bases, J lost 3 bases, and 2 bases stayed unmatched. In DNA, the CDR3 is TGTGCCAGCAGCCAACCGGACAGGGACACTGAAGCTTTCTTT. Translated: CASSQPDRDTEAFF.

As for this clonotype: This may be a read error, as it is one base from a much larger clone. The chain couples TRBV7-3 to TRBJ2-1, with unresolved D. Germline V gives CDR1 SGHTA, CDR2 FQGTGA. This CDR3 has 13 residues. The CDR3 protein is CASSSVIHNGQFF. The CDR3 region has the DNA TGTGCCAGCAGCTCCGTCATACACAATGGGCAGTTCTTC. Full variable domain (remainder filled in from reference TRBV7-3 and TRBJ2-1): GAGVSQTPSNKVTEKGKYVELRCDPISGHTALYWYRQSLGQGPEFLIYFQGTGAADDSGLPNDRFFAVRPEGSVSTLKIQRTERGDSAVYLCASSSVIHNGQFFGPGTRLTVL.

This clonotype came up many times. V gene TRBV12-3 or TRBV12-4 combines with J gene TRBJ1-5, with a weak D call TRBD1 (6 bases). CDR3 length equals 14 residues. Trimming took off 5 bases at V and 4 bases at J, with 12 bases between the two ends. The CDR3 reads CASSTGRRNQPQHF. In DNA form, the CDR3 reads TGTGCCAGCAGTACAGGGAGACGGAATCAGCCCCAGCATTTT.

This clonotype was counted ten times or more. The rearrangement uses TRBV27 and TRBJ2-2; a weak D match, TRBD1 (5 bases). Germline loops: CDR1 MNHEY, CDR2 SMNVEV (reference sequence). The CDR3 covers 16 residues. Trimming pared 0 bases from V and 2 bases from J, leaving 10 bases between. This CDR3 is CASSLSPTANTGELFF. The CDR3 coding sequence is TGTGCCAGCAGTTTATCCCCGACAGCTAACACCGGGGAGCTGTTTTTT.

In this sample, this clonotype turned up many times. The chain is built from TRBV24-1 and TRBJ2-7; possible D gene TRBD2, 5 bases. This CDR3 comprises 13 residues. Trimming shortened V by 3 bases and J by 2 bases, and 7 bases separated the two germline ends. Per germline, CDR1 KGHDR and CDR2 SFDVKD. CDR3 residues: CATSDKGAYEQYF. The CDR3 bases are TGTGCCACCAGTGATAAGGGAGCCTACGAGCAGTACTTC.

This clonotype has only a few counts. The V and J genes are TRBV20-1 and TRBJ2-7; D is ambiguous. Between the trimmed V and J ends, which lost 3 bases and 2 bases, there was a span of 14 bases. Looked up from germline, CDR1 is DFQATT and CDR2 is SNEGSKA (reference sequence). This CDR3 spans 14 amino acids. The CDR3 sequence is CSASEGGVAYEQYF. CDR3 in DNA: TGCAGTGCTAGCGAAGGTGGGGTGGCCTACGAGCAGTACTTC.

This clonotype was detected ten times or more. The genes are TRBV24-1 and TRBJ2-1; D call uncertain. CDR1 and CDR2 (germline): KGHDR, SFDVKD. CDR3 length: 14 amino acids. V gave up 1 base and J gave up 3 bases, with 6 bases separating them. The CDR3 protein is CATSDFTNYNEQFF. The DNA of the CDR3 is TGTGCCACCAGTGATTTTACGAACTACAATGAGCAGTTCTTC.